A single sample is the source of the 8 T cell receptor beta chains below, sequenced in a study of T-cell reconstitution after alpha-beta-depleted transplantation in children. As it was prepared, the TCRbeta library received unique molecular identifiers. TCRdb called the PCR reads again in MiXCR, with one record for every CDR3 protein. The sample has about 980,000 distinct CDR3 sequences, about 29% seen once; the top ten hold roughly 27%. The sample here was PBMCs, mostly from graft donor cells, taken 360 days after TCRalphabeta/CD19-depleted stem cell transplant. The source of these receptors is a boy in the first two years of life who had a stem cell transplant for SCID, so the T cells may come from the graft donor.

This clonotype was seen only a few times. V is TRBV20-1 and J is TRBJ2-5; 8 positions match TRBD2. The length of the CDR3 is 12 residues. Germline trimming cut 8 bases from V and 4 bases from J; bases unmatched to any gene: 6. Germline V gives CDR1 DFQATT, CDR2 SNEGSKA (reference sequence). The CDR3 loop reads CSPGGPGETQYF. CDR3 coding DNA: TGCAGTCCGGGGGGGCCGGGAGAGACCCAGTACTTC.

In this sample, this clonotype turned up many times. The J gene is TRBJ2-5, the V gene TRBV10-3, with TRBD1 identical over 8 bases. The CDR3 covers 17 residues. V shed 6 bases, J shed 2 bases, and the junction held 14 bases outside the gene matches. Per germline, CDR1 ENHRY and CDR2 SYGVKD. The CDR3 spells CAIRPLMRQGRQETQYF. CDR3 sequence (DNA): TGTGCCATCAGACCTCTAATGAGACAGGGGCGGCAAGAGACCCAGTACTTC.

The chain couples TRBV30 to TRBJ2-7; 8 bases fit TRBD1. This CDR3 region has 14 residues. The V segment lost 2 bases and the J segment 1 base; nucleotides outside the gene matches: 4. Germline V gene sequence: CDR1 GTSNPN, CDR2 SVGIG (reference sequence). The CDR3 DNA reads as TGTGCCTGGAGTCCCAGGGGGCGTTCCTACGAGCAGTACTTC. Translated: CAWSPRGRSYEQYF. The whole variable domain, remainder taken from reference TRBV30 and TRBJ2-7, is SQTIHQWPATLVQPVGSPLSLECTVEGTSNPNLYWYRQAAGRGLQLLFYSVGIGQISSEVPQNLSASRPQDRQFILSSKKLLLSDSGFYLCAWSPRGRSYEQYFGPGTRLTVT.

CDR3 region: CATRTTGNDVTGANVLTF. The DNA for the CDR3 is TGTGCCACCAGAACGACAGGGAATGATGTGACTGGGGCCAACGTCCTGACTTTC. The chain joins TRBV24-1 to TRBJ2-6; 7 bases map to TRBD1. The germline gives CDR1 KGHDR, CDR2 SFDVKD. This CDR3 spans 18 amino acids. V lost 7 bases and J lost 2; bases outside the gene matches: 13.

This clonotype was recorded a few times. The V gene is TRBV18, the J gene TRBJ2-5, with D perhaps TRBD2 (7 bases). With 3 bases removed from V and 3 bases from J, the gap between germline ends came to 14 bases. This CDR3 comprises 15 residues. Germline V gives CDR1 KGHSH, CDR2 LQKENI. The CDR3 DNA is TGTGCCAGCTCACCCGGACGGGGGGCCAAAGAGACCCAGTACTTC. This gives the protein CASSPGRGAKETQYF. The variable domain in full, completed from reference TRBV18 and TRBJ2-5, reads NAGVMQNPRHLVRRRGQEARLRCSPMKGHSHVYWYRQLPEEGLKFMVYLQKENIIDESGMPKERFSAEFPKEGPSILRIQQVVRGDSAAYFCASSPGRGAKETQYFGPGTRLLVL.

This CDR3 reads CASSPRRGQLVQETQYF. The CDR3 DNA sequence: TGTGCCAGCAGCCCCCGGAGGGGACAGTTAGTCCAAGAGACCCAGTACTTC. The V and J genes are TRBV7-9 and TRBJ2-5, with D possibly being TRBD1 (7 bases). This CDR3 is 17 amino acids long. Trimming left V 5 bases short and J 1 base short, with 20 bases between. Germline loops: CDR1 SEHNR, CDR2 FQNEAQ (reference sequence).

V usage is TRBV29-1 and J usage is TRBJ2-5, with 8 bases that match TRBD1. V was clipped by 5 bases and J by 1 base; unmatched bases: 6. CDR1 is SQVTM and CDR2 is ANQGSEA in the germline V gene. The CDR3 spans 14 residues. In nucleotides, the CDR3 is TGCAGCGTTCACAGGGGGAGAAGCCAAGAGACCCAGTACTTC. It translates to CSVHRGRSQETQYF.

In this sample, this clonotype turned up a few times. The V gene is TRBV5-5, the J gene TRBJ1-5; D is perhaps TRBD1 (6 bases). The CDR3 contains 16 residues. CDR1 and CDR2 from the germline V gene are SGHKS and YYEKEE (reference sequence). Trimming cost V 4 bases and J 1 base, with 15 bases left between them. The CDR3 region is CASSANRVLSNQPQHF. The CDR3 region has the DNA TGTGCCAGCAGCGCGAACAGGGTCCTGAGCAATCAGCCCCAGCATTTT.